One and the same sample provided the 15 T cell receptor beta chains below, sequenced in a study of monozygotic twins with inflammatory bowel disease. One entry per CDR3 protein, without DNA, is what TCRdb gives after re-calling the 5' RACE reads. This sample contains 150,000 to 200,000 distinct CDR3 sequences. Sequenced material: blood. Source of these receptors: a human donor with ulcerative colitis or Crohn's disease, or a healthy co-twin of an affected twin (not recorded which).

This rearrangement joins TRBV12-3 or TRBV12-4 to TRBJ2-5; the D call of TRBD2 rests on TCRdb alone, since no DNA is present to check it. The CDR3 loop spans 17 amino acids. The chain's CDR3 is CASSPGTSGSIQETQYF.

The V call is TRBV12-5, the J call TRBJ2-5; TCRdb's assignment of TRBD1 cannot be checked, as there is no DNA. Germline-derived CDR1 and CDR2 are LGHNT and FRNRAP. The CDR3 runs to 13 residues. The chain's CDR3 is CASGGPGPGTQYF.

This rearrangement joins TRBV20-1 to TRBJ2-5; TCRdb designates TRBD1, a call that cannot be tested without DNA. The CDR3 has 15 residues. Germline V gene lookup returns CDR1 DFQATT and CDR2 SNEGSKA (reference sequence). The CDR3 reads CSARDGAGRQETQYF.

V usage is TRBV9 and J usage is TRBJ2-7; TCRdb names TRBD1, which stays unverified in the absence of DNA. The germline V gene has CDR1 SGDLS and CDR2 YYNGEE. The length of the CDR3 is 15 residues. CDR3 in amino acids: CASSERQGGSYEQYF.

This CDR3 reads CASSFAGTEAFF. The chain employs TRBV5-4 and TRBJ1-1. CDR3 length equals 12 residues. In germline, CDR1 is SGHNT, CDR2 YYREEE (reference sequence).

This chain uses TRBV5-1 with TRBJ2-3. Germline CDR1 SGHRS, CDR2 YFSETQ. The CDR3 totals 15 residues. The CDR3 sequence is CASSTPNVVGDTQYF.

The rearrangement joins TRBV20-1 to TRBJ2-7. CDR1 and CDR2 from the germline V gene are DFQATT and SNEGSKA (reference sequence). The CDR3 covers 14 residues. The CDR3 sequence: CSARVDRGSYEQYF.

J is TRBJ2-3 and V is TRBV4-1; TCRdb gives TRBD2 as the D gene, but with no DNA this cannot be confirmed. Per germline, CDR1 MGHRA and CDR2 YSYEKL. CDR3 length: 15 amino acids. CDR3 residues: CASSSEAGDTDTQYF.

This rearrangement joins TRBV9 to TRBJ1-2; TCRdb returns TRBD1, unconfirmable since there is no DNA. Per the germline V gene, CDR1 is SGDLS and CDR2 is YYNGEE. This CDR3 region has 13 residues. CDR3 loop: CASSDRTAHGYTF.

The chain has TRBV12-3 or TRBV12-4 and TRBJ2-7; TCRdb selects TRBD2, and the lack of DNA leaves this call unchecked. This CDR3 region has 17 residues. CDR3 region: CASSLRGLGRGTYEQYF.

The V call is TRBV4-2, the J call TRBJ1-2. Per germline, CDR1 LGHNA and CDR2 YNFKEQ. The CDR3 contains 17 residues. CDR3 amino acids: CASSPTSSGRNFYGYTF.

The V gene is TRBV20-1, the J gene TRBJ2-4; TCRdb's D call, TRBD2, is unchecked because there is no DNA. This CDR3 spans 19 amino acids. Germline V lookup: CDR1 DFQATT, CDR2 SNEGSKA (reference sequence). The CDR3 spells CSAKTYPSGGPQAKNIQYF.

The chain uses TRBV5-1 and TRBJ1-1; TCRdb calls TRBD1, which cannot be checked without DNA. The CDR3 is made up of 16 amino acids. Looked up from germline, CDR1 is SGHRS and CDR2 is YFSETQ. CDR3 amino acids: CASSLARNTGNTEAFF.

The chain carries TRBV7-9 and TRBJ1-6; checking the TCRdb D call of TRBD1 is not possible without DNA. The CDR3 contains 17 residues. Looked up from germline, CDR1 is SEHNR and CDR2 is FQNEAQ (reference sequence). CDR3 sequence: CASSPQMGQGLNSPLHF.

V is TRBV6-1 and J is TRBJ1-5. CDR1 and CDR2 from the germline V gene are MNHNS and SASEGT. The CDR3 loop spans 13 amino acids. This chain's CDR3 is CASSDVGIGPQHF.